The present entry profiles one T cell receptor beta chain with its context. The V and J ends lost 8 bases and 5 bases, in that order; junction bases with no gene match: 7. There are 13 residues in the CDR3. Germline lookup yields CDR1 LNHNV and CDR2 YYDKDF (reference sequence). The data derive from a study of blood T cell repertoires in COVID-19. Assay: immunoSEQ multiplex PCR; the TCRdb copy retains only in-frame clones and omits some. The sample carries about 270,000 clones, around nine tenths recorded once. The V gene is TRBV15, the J gene TRBJ2-3, with 7 positions matching TRBD1. The receptor was isolated from a man in his forties with active or convalescent COVID-19. Sequencing input: peripheral blood. The CDR3 coding sequence is TGTGCCACCGGACGACAGGGTCAAGATACGCAGTATTTT. Translating it yields CATGRQGQDTQYF. Together with reference TRBV15 and TRBJ2-3, the CDR3 gives the full variable domain: DAMVIQNPRYQVTQFGKPVTLSCSQTLNHNVMYWYQQKSSQAPKLLFHYYDKDFNNEADTPDNFQSRRPNTSFCFLDIRSPGLGDTAMYLCATGRQGQDTQYFGPGTRLTVL.